Below, 22 T cell receptor beta chains from the same sample are listed, as sequenced in a study of Tregs in tolerant kidney transplant recipients. Mixed chimerism was transient after nonmyeloablative marrow transplants from related graft donors. Assay used: immunoSEQ multiplex PCR; TCRdb lists only in-frame clones, some missing. Of about 81,000 clones detected, around nine tenths appear once; the ten largest clones hold about 1.4%. Source: CD4+ T cells from blood (PBMCs), taken 24 months after the transplant. All receptors derive from a human patient who received a combined kidney and bone marrow transplant. Some of the T cells may derive from the graft donor.

The V and J genes are TRBV9 and TRBJ2-1; 11 bases match TRBD2. The CDR3 covers 17 residues. V trimming: 4 bases; J trimming: 9 bases; junction bases outside the gene matches: 15. The germline V gene encodes CDR1 SGDLS and CDR2 YYNGEE. CDR3 sequence reads: CASSHLTSGASRAEQFF. In nucleotides, the CDR3 is TGTGCCAGCAGCCACCTGACTAGCGGGGCTTCAAGGGCTGAGCAGTTCTTC.

V gene TRBV15 combines with J gene TRBJ2-7; 7 nucleotides match TRBD1. The CDR3 totals 16 residues. V trimming: 1 base; J trimming: 3 bases; junction bases outside the gene matches: 9. The germline V gene has CDR1 LNHNV and CDR2 YYDKDF (reference sequence). Here the CDR3 reads CATSRGMKGANYEQYF. DNA for the CDR3: TGTGCCACCAGCAGAGGAATGAAGGGGGCGAACTACGAGCAGTACTTC.

The count of this clone is one. V usage is TRBV10-2 and J usage is TRBJ2-3, with no clear D. The CDR3 is 13 amino acids. V was shortened by 2 bases and J by 3 bases, with 6 bases between the two germline ends. Germline V CDR1 and CDR2: WSHSY, SAAADI. CDR3 amino acids: CASSERSTDTQYF. The CDR3, as DNA: TGCGCCAGCAGTGAGAGGAGTACAGATACGCAGTATTTT.

This sequence joins TRBV7-8 and TRBJ1-2; 9 bases map to TRBD1. Germline CDR1 reads SGHVS; CDR2 reads FQNEAQ. With 6 bases clipped from V and 5 bases from J, the junction kept 4 bases outside the gene matches. The CDR3 sequence is 13 residues long. CDR3 sequence (DNA): TGTGCCAGCAGTAGCGGACAGGGGTATGGCTACACCTTC. Encoded protein: CASSSGQGYGYTF.

The chain uses TRBV30 and TRBJ2-5, with D tentatively TRBD1 (6 bases). Trimming shortened V by 0 bases and J by 6 bases, and 17 bases separated the two germline ends. In germline, CDR1 is GTSNPN, CDR2 SVGIG (reference sequence). This CDR3 has 15 residues. As DNA, the CDR3 is TGTGCCTGGAGTGTAGGGACAAGGGGATTAAAGACCCAGTACTTC. Residues: CAWSVGTRGLKTQYF. Variable domain in full (rest from reference TRBV30 and TRBJ2-5): SQTIHQWPATLVQPVGSPLSLECTVEGTSNPNLYWYRQAAGRGLQLLFYSVGIGQISSEVPQNLSASRPQDRQFILSSKKLLLSDSGFYLCAWSVGTRGLKTQYFGPGTRLLVL.

A few counts support this clone. The V gene is TRBV9, the J gene TRBJ2-5; no clear D. With 0 bases removed from V and 1 base from J, the gap between germline ends came to 7 bases. Per germline, CDR1 SGDLS and CDR2 YYNGEE. There are 14 residues in the CDR3. The CDR3 nucleotides are TGTGCCAGCAGCGTAGAGCAAACCCAAGAGACCCAGTACTTC. This translates into CASSVEQTQETQYF.

In this sample, this clone turned up a few times. J is TRBJ2-7 and V is TRBV5-1; TRBD2 aligns across 11 bases. J gave up 0 bases and V 3 bases, and 8 bases lay outside the gene matches. This CDR3 contains 17 residues. The germline V gene encodes CDR1 SGHRS and CDR2 YFSETQ. CDR3 DNA sequence: TGCGCCAGCAGCTCAGTACTAGCGGGAGCCAGCTCCTACGAGCAGTACTTC. Translating gives CASSSVLAGASSYEQYF.

The rearrangement joins TRBV2 to TRBJ1-1; a possible D gene is TRBD1 (5 bases). Germline assignment: CDR1 SNHLY and CDR2 FYNNEI. This CDR3 contains 13 residues. The ends were cut back, 10 bases at V and 5 bases at J, with 17 bases in the middle. The CDR3 loop reads CATKRQGGTEAFF. The CDR3 region has the DNA TGTGCCACCAAAAGGCAGGGAGGAACTGAAGCTTTCTTT.

This chain uses TRBV5-4 with TRBJ2-2; 8 bases map to TRBD2. The CDR3 covers 15 residues. V shed 3 bases and J 3 bases; nucleotides not matched to a gene: 4. From germline, CDR1 is SGHNT and CDR2 YYREEE (reference sequence). The DNA of the CDR3 is TGTGCCAGCAGCTCGGGGACTAGGGACACCGGGGAGCTGTTTTTT. Translation: CASSSGTRDTGELFF.

The chain carries TRBV19 and TRBJ2-7; TRBD2 aligns across 7 bases. V was clipped by 0 bases and J by 3 bases; unmatched bases: 11. CDR1 and CDR2 (germline): LNHDA, SQIVND (reference sequence). CDR3 size: 17 residues. CDR3 in DNA: TGTGCCAGTAGTATAGACGGGAGCGGGATATGGGGCTACGAGCAGTACTTC. Its protein product is CASSIDGSGIWGYEQYF.

The chain joins TRBV4-1 to TRBJ2-2; 10 positions agree with TRBD2. This CDR3 spans 17 amino acids. Germline V lookup: CDR1 MGHRA, CDR2 YSYEKL. After removal of 4 bases from V and 7 bases from J, the junction contained 12 bases not matched to a gene. The CDR3 loop reads CASSRPVSGRSGGELFF. CDR3 nucleotides: TGCGCCAGCAGCCGTCCCGTTAGCGGGAGGTCCGGCGGGGAGCTGTTTTTT.

The chain couples TRBV5-1 to TRBJ2-3; the D gene is possibly TRBD1 (6 bases). Germline assignment: CDR1 SGHRS and CDR2 YFSETQ. Trimming stripped 4 bases from V and 3 bases from J, with 12 bases between. The CDR3 is 14 amino acids. CDR3 sequence (DNA): TGCGCCAGCAGCCCCCAGGGGCCGACAGATACGCAGTATTTT. Translation gives CASSPQGPTDTQYF.

The chain employs TRBV19 and TRBJ1-2; TRBD1 is a possible D gene (6 bases). V was shortened by 4 bases and J by 4 bases, with 16 bases between the two germline ends. Per germline, CDR1 LNHDA and CDR2 SQIVND (reference sequence). There are 15 residues in the CDR3. CDR3: CASSTRDTGGYGYTF. In DNA form, the CDR3 reads TGTGCCAGTAGTACTAGGGACACCGGCGGCTATGGCTACACCTTC.

This chain links TRBV27 with TRBJ2-3; TRBD2 is a possible D gene (7 bases). The CDR3 covers 14 residues. Germline V gene data show CDR1 as MNHEY and CDR2 as SMNVEV (reference sequence). The germline V and J ends were trimmed by 5 bases and 2 bases, with 11 bases remaining between them. This CDR3 is CASSGRGFTDTQYF. As DNA, the CDR3 is TGTGCCAGCAGTGGGAGGGGGTTCACAGATACGCAGTATTTT.

The V and J genes are TRBV30 and TRBJ1-2, with 8 bases fitting TRBD1. Germline CDR1 is GTSNPN and CDR2 is SVGIG (reference sequence). Trimming at V came to 1 base and at J to 8 bases, leaving 12 bases not matched to a gene. The CDR3 consists of 15 residues. The CDR3 sequence: CAWSATTLQGEGYTF. In DNA form, the CDR3 reads TGTGCCTGGAGTGCAACCACATTACAGGGGGAAGGCTACACCTTC.

V gene TRBV5-6 combines with J gene TRBJ2-1; TRBD1 matches 7 bases. CDR1 is SGHDT, CDR2 YYEEEE, per germline. The CDR3 has 15 residues. V lost 4 bases and J lost 8; bases outside the gene matches: 12. CDR3 protein: CASSGTGQSRDEQFF. The CDR3 bases are TGTGCCAGCAGCGGCACGGGACAGTCTCGTGATGAGCAGTTCTTC.

V and J are TRBV6-5 and TRBJ2-1; 9 bases align to TRBD1. Per the germline V gene, CDR1 is MNHEY and CDR2 is SVGAGI. Trimming took 8 bases from V and 9 from J; bases not matched to a gene: 11. The CDR3 has 14 amino acids. CDR3 residues: CASGDWDRVGEQFF. Here the CDR3 DNA reads TGTGCCAGCGGGGATTGGGACAGGGTGGGTGAGCAGTTCTTC.

The rearrangement uses TRBV5-5 and TRBJ2-7, with 7 positions matching TRBD2. Germline loops: CDR1 SGHKS, CDR2 YYEKEE (reference sequence). Unmatched junction bases numbered 4, after V lost 4 bases and J lost 0 bases. The CDR3 is 14 residues long. The CDR3 here is CASSQLAYSYEQYF. For the CDR3, the DNA is TGTGCCAGCAGCCAACTAGCGTACTCCTACGAGCAGTACTTC.

The chain has TRBV30 and TRBJ1-1, with D possibly TRBD1 on 5 matching bases. The CDR3 is made up of 14 amino acids. V lost 0 bases, J lost 6 bases, and 14 bases lay in between. The germline CDR1 and CDR2 sequences are GTSNPN and SVGIG (reference sequence). The CDR3 region has the DNA TGTGCCTGGAGTGTAATCGGGGGAACCGCTGAAGCTTTCTTT. Amino acid sequence: CAWSVIGGTAEAFF.

The chain joins TRBV5-1 to TRBJ2-1; TRBD2 matches 8 bases. J gave up 10 bases and V 7 bases, and 10 bases lay outside the gene matches. The CDR3 loop spans 13 amino acids. CDR1 and CDR2 (germline): SGHRS, YFSETQ. The CDR3 sequence is CASGSSGFEEQFF. The CDR3 nucleotides are TGCGCCAGCGGGTCTAGCGGGTTCGAGGAGCAGTTCTTC.

The V and J genes are TRBV29-1 and TRBJ2-7; D ambiguous. CDR3 size: 11 residues. Trimming cost V 4 bases and J 7 bases, with 11 bases left between them. CDR1 SQVTM and CDR2 ANQGSEA come from the germline V gene. CDR3 nucleotides: TGCAGCGTTGTAGGCGCCAGGGAGCAGTACTTC. This encodes CSVVGAREQYF.

This clone came up a few times. This chain connects TRBV27 to TRBJ2-2; 8 nucleotides align to TRBD1. This CDR3 comprises 12 residues. J lost 7 bases, V lost 6 bases, and 1 base had no gene match. Germline V CDR1 and CDR2: MNHEY, SMNVEV (reference sequence). The CDR3 nucleotides are TGTGCCAGCAGGACAGGGGTCGGGGAGCTGTTTTTT. Translation: CASRTGVGELFF.